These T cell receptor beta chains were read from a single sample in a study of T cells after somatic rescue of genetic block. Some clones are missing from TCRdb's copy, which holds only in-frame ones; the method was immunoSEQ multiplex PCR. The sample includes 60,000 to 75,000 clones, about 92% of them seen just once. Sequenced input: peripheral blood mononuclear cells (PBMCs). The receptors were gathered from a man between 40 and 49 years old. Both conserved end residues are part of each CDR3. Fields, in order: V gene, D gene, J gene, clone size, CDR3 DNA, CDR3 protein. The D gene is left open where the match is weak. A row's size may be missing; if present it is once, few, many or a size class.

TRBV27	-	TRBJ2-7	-	TGTGCCAGCAGTTTCCTAACGGGGTCCTACGAGCAGTACTTC	CASSFLTGSYEQYF
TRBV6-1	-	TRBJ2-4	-	TGTGCCAGCACCCCTATGGGCCGAGCCAAAAACATTCAGTACTTC	CASTPMGRAKNIQYF
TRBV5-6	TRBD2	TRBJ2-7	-	TGTGCCAGCAGGTCCGGGACTAGCGGCTACGAGCAGTACTTC	CASRSGTSGYEQYF
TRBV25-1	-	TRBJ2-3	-	TGTGCCAGCAGCAGGGGTAGGACAGATACGCAGTATTTT	CASSRGRTDTQYF
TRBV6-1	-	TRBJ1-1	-	TGTGCCAGCAGTGAACGAAGGCCCTCCGGGGCTTTCTTT	CASSERRPSGAFF
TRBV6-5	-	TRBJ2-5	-	TGTGCCAGCAGTTACGACTTCGGGGGCGCGGAGACCCAGTACTTC	CASSYDFGGAETQYF
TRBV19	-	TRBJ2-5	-	TGTGCCAGTAGTATAGATCAGGGGGGAGAGACCCAGTACTTC	CASSIDQGGETQYF
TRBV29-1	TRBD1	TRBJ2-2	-	TGCAGCGGCCGTGACAGGGGGAACACCGGGGAGCTGTTTTTT	CSGRDRGNTGELFF
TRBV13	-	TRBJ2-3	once	TGTGCCAGCAGCTTAGGGGGGACATTCACAGATACGCAGTATTTT	CASSLGGTFTDTQYF
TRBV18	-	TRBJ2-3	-	TGTGCCAGCTCACCGCAGGGGCCACCCACAGATACGCAGTATTTT	CASSPQGPPTDTQYF
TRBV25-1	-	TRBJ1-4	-	TGTGCCAGCAGTGGACAAGCGGAAAAACTGTTTTTT	CASSGQAEKLFF
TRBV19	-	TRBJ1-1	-	TGTGCCAGTAGTTACCATCTAGGGGAGAACACTGAAGCTTTCTTT	CASSYHLGENTEAFF
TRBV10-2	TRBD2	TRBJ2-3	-	TGCGCCAGCAGTGAGCAGCGGGGCAGCACAGATACGCAGTATTTT	CASSEQRGSTDTQYF
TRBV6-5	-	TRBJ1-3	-	TGTGCCAGCAGCCGCGACAGCGACTCTGGAAACACCATATATTTT	CASSRDSDSGNTIYF
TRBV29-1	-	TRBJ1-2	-	TGCAGCGTTGTATTCGTTGAGGCAGCATTTAACTATGGCTACACCTTC	CSVVFVEAAFNYGYTF
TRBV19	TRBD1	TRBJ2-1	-	TGTGCCACCGCGACAGGGGCGTACAATGAGCAGTTCTTC	CATATGAYNEQFF
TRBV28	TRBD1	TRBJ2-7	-	TGTGCCAGCCTCGGGACAGGGGGCCTCTACGAGCAGTACTTC	CASLGTGGLYEQYF
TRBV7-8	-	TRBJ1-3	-	TGTGCCAGCAGCTTAGGCGGGATCTCTGGAAACACCATATATTTT	CASSLGGISGNTIYF
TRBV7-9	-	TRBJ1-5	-	TGTGCCAGCAGCTTAGAAAGCCGTAATCAGCCCCAGCATTTT	CASSLESRNQPQHF
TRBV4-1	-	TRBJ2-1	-	TGCGCCAGCAGCCAAAGGGTGGGGACACGGAATGAGCAGTTCTTC	CASSQRVGTRNEQFF
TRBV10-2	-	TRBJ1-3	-	TGCGCCAGCAGTGACTTGGTCGCTGGAAACACCATATATTTT	CASSDLVAGNTIYF
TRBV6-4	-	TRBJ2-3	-	TGTGCCAGCAGTGACTCGCATGGGGGGCTTGCAGATACGCAGTATTTT	CASSDSHGGLADTQYF
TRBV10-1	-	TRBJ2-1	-	TGCGCCAGCAGTCCGGGGGATGAGCAGTTCTTC	CASSPGDEQFF
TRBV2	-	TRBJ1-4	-	TGTGCCAGCAGTAAAAGGGGCAATGAAAAACTGTTTTTT	CASSKRGNEKLFF
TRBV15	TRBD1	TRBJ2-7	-	TGTGCCACCAGCAGAGGGACAGGTGGCCCGGACGAGCAGTACTTC	CATSRGTGGPDEQYF
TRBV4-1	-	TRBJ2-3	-	TGCGCCAGCAGCCAAGCGCCAGTCCTGGGCACAGATACGCAGTATTTT	CASSQAPVLGTDTQYF
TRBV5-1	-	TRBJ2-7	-	TGCGCCAGCAGCTTGGAACAGGGCCCCTACGAGCAGTACTTC	CASSLEQGPYEQYF
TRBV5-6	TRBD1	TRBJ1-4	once	TGTGCCAGCAGCTGGTTTGGGACAGCTAATGAAAAACTGTTTTTT	CASSWFGTANEKLFF
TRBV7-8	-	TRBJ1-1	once	TGTGCCAGCAGCTTGAATCCAGGGGAACTGAACACTGAAGCTTTCTTT	CASSLNPGELNTEAFF
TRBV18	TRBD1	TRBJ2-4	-	TGTGCCAGCTCCCCGCAGAGGGGGCGAGATCACAACATTCAGTACTTC	CASSPQRGRDHNIQYF
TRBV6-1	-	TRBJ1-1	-	TGTGCCAGCAGTGAAAATCCCTCCGGGGGCAGGACTGAAGCTTTCTTT	CASSENPSGGRTEAFF
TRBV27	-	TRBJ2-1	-	TGTGCCAGCAGAAGCCAGGACTCTTCCTACAATGAGCAGTTCTTC	CASRSQDSSYNEQFF
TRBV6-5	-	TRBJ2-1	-	TGTGCCAGCAGTTACGAAAGAACCTACAATGAGCAGTTCTTC	CASSYERTYNEQFF
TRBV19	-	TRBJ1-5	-	TGTGCCAGTAGTATACGAGGAAGAGATCAGCCCCAGCATTTT	CASSIRGRDQPQHF
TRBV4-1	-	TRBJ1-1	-	TGCGCCAGCAGCCAAGAGAGTTCGATGAACACTGAAGCTTTCTTT	CASSQESSMNTEAFF
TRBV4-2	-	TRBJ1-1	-	TGTGCCAGCAGCCAGCCCCCCACTGAAGCTTTCTTT	CASSQPPTEAFF
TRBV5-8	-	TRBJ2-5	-	TGTGCCAGCAGCTTGGGAGGTAACGGCGGAGAGACCCAGTACTTC	CASSLGGNGGETQYF
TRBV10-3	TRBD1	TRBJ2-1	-	TGTGCCATCAGTGGACAGGGGAGCGATGAGCAGTTCTTC	CAISGQGSDEQFF
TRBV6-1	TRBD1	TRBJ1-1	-	TGTGCCAGCAGTGCAGGGACAGGCACTGAAGCTTTCTTT	CASSAGTGTEAFF
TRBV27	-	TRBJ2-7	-	TGTGCCAGCAGCCTTGACAGAGCCTACGAGCAGTACTTC	CASSLDRAYEQYF
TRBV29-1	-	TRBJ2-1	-	TGCAGCGTTGAAAGGTTTGTGAATGAGCAGTTCTTC	CSVERFVNEQFF
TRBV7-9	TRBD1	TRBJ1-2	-	TGTGCCAGCAGCTTAGCCGGGACAGCGAGAGGAGCTAACTATGGCTACACCTTC	CASSLAGTARGANYGYTF
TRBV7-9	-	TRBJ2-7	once	TGTGCCAGCAGCACCGGGATCTCCTACGAGCAGTACTTC	CASSTGISYEQYF
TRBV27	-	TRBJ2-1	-	TGTGCCAGCATTAGCGCCTCCTACAATGAGCAGTTCTTC	CASISASYNEQFF
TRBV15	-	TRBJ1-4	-	TGTGCCACCAGCGAGCGGAAATCGGCAGGAGAAAAACTGTTTTTT	CATSERKSAGEKLFF
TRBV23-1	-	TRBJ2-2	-	TGCGCCAGCAGTCAATGGGGGTCCCAGATCACCGGGGAGCTGTTTTTT	CASSQWGSQITGELFF
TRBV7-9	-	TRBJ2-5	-	TGTGCCAGCAGCTTAGACAGGGCATTTGCGACCCAGTACTTC	CASSLDRAFATQYF
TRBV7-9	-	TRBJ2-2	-	TGTGCCAGCAGCCCTGGACAGACCGGGGAGCTGTTTTTT	CASSPGQTGELFF
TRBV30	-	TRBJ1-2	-	TGTGCCTGGATGAAAGCCACAGGCCGGCGATATGGCTACACCTTC	CAWMKATGRRYGYTF
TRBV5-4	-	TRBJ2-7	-	TGTGCCAGCAGTTCAGGGGGGGACATCTCCTACGAGCAGTACTTC	CASSSGGDISYEQYF
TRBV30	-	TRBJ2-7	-	TGTGCCTGGAGTATTGGTCAGCCGGGCTCCTACGAGCAGTACTTC	CAWSIGQPGSYEQYF